The 23 T cell receptor beta chains in this list originate from one sample, sequenced in a study of blood T cell repertoires in COVID-19. The table came from immunoSEQ multiplex PCR; TCRdb's copy has only in-frame clones and leaves some out. This sample carries approximately 8,000 clones, less than 85% of them seen once, and the ten largest clones take 15% to 20%. Sequenced input: peripheral blood. The receptor source for this set is a human donor in a cohort sampled during active COVID-19.

The J gene is TRBJ2-7, the V gene TRBV7-2, with TRBD2 matching 8 bases. Germline V gene lookup returns CDR1 SGHTA and CDR2 FQGNSA. CDR3 length: 14 amino acids. V was pared by 5 bases and J by 1 base, with 4 bases of the junction left unmatched. This chain's CDR3 is CASSPSGPSYEQYF. The DNA of the CDR3 is TGTGCCAGCAGCCCTAGCGGGCCATCCTACGAGCAGTACTTC.

This chain links TRBV16 with TRBJ1-2; D call uncertain. V gave up 4 bases and J gave up 6 bases, with 15 bases separating them. CDR1 and CDR2 (germline): KGHSY, FQNENV. The CDR3 contains 14 residues. This chain's CDR3 is CASSPVEGGDGYTF. The CDR3 DNA is TGTGCCAGCAGCCCCGTGGAGGGCGGCGATGGCTACACCTTC.

The chain combines TRBV6-4 with TRBJ2-7; 7 bases are shared with TRBD1. Germline V CDR1 and CDR2: MRHNA, SNTAGT. Trimming removed 3 bases from V and 1 base from J; junction bases left unmatched: 3. The CDR3 spans 14 residues. The CDR3, as DNA: TGTGCCAGCAGTGAAGCGACAGGGTCCTACGAGCAGTACTTC. Its protein product is CASSEATGSYEQYF.

The chain joins TRBV27 to TRBJ1-1; tentative D call: TRBD1 (6 bases). This CDR3 region has 15 residues. CDR1 is MNHEY and CDR2 is SMNVEV in the germline V gene (reference sequence). The V gene lost 3 bases and the J gene lost 4 bases, with 15 bases spanning the gap. Written as DNA, the CDR3 is TGTGCCAGCAGTTTTCACCTGACAGGTTCCACTGAAGCTTTCTTT. It is translated as CASSFHLTGSTEAFF.

The chain is built from TRBV12-3 or TRBV12-4 and TRBJ1-5; 11 bases agree with TRBD1. There are 13 residues in the CDR3. V lost 10 bases, J lost 8 bases, and 7 bases stayed unmatched. This CDR3 is CATGTGGKEPQHF. The DNA of the CDR3 is TGTGCCACCGGGACAGGGGGTAAGGAGCCCCAGCATTTT.

V is TRBV3-1 (or the pseudogene TRBV3-2) and J is TRBJ1-1; TRBD1 might be the D (5 bases). This CDR3 is built from 12 residues. CDR1 LGHDT and CDR2 YNNKEL come from the germline V gene (reference sequence). Trimming took off 4 bases at V and 6 bases at J, with 9 bases between the two ends. CDR3 residues: CASSLPGAEAFF. The CDR3 DNA sequence: TGTGCCAGCAGCCTCCCGGGGGCTGAAGCTTTCTTT.

The genes are TRBV4-1 and TRBJ2-5; possibly TRBD2 for D (6 bases). Germline loops: CDR1 MGHRA, CDR2 YSYEKL. The V end lost 2 bases, the J end lost 5 bases, and 18 bases lay between the germline ends. This CDR3 is 16 amino acids long. Written as DNA, the CDR3 is TGCGCCAGCAGCCAACAACCGGGAGCGCGAACGGAGACCCAGTACTTC. This sequence encodes CASSQQPGARTETQYF.

V and J are TRBV28 and TRBJ1-1; 9 positions match TRBD1. The germline V gene has CDR1 MDHEN and CDR2 SYDVKM. The CDR3 is 14 residues long. The V segment lost 5 bases and the J segment 4 bases; nucleotides outside the gene matches: 5. The CDR3 DNA reads as TGTGCCAGCAGTCTGGACAGGGGTGTCACTGAAGCTTTCTTT. Encoded protein: CASSLDRGVTEAFF.

The V and J genes are TRBV6-6 and TRBJ1-5; unclear D gene. V was clipped by 4 bases and J by 0 bases, with 13 bases between them. Germline V gives CDR1 MNHNY, CDR2 SVGAGI (reference sequence). This CDR3 spans 16 amino acids. The CDR3 region is CASSSTHAGSNQPQHF. The CDR3 DNA reads TGTGCCAGCAGTTCCACCCACGCCGGTAGCAATCAGCCCCAGCATTTT.

This clone was observed once. The genes are TRBV11-2 and TRBJ2-7; tentatively, D is TRBD2 (5 bases). V shed 5 bases and J shed 2 bases, with 16 bases lying between them. The CDR3 is 15 residues long. CDR1 SGHAT and CDR2 FQNNGV come from the germline V gene. The CDR3 spells CASSIGELMTYEQYF. DNA of the CDR3: TGTGCCAGCAGCATTGGGGAGCTGATGACCTACGAGCAGTACTTC.

The J gene is TRBJ2-3, the V gene TRBV5-1, with 13 nucleotides matching TRBD2. From germline, CDR1 is SGHRS and CDR2 YFSETQ. This CDR3 region has 17 residues. The junction had 8 bases not matched to a gene; V was cut back by 4 bases and J by 3 bases. Here the CDR3 DNA reads TGCGCCAGCAGCATCTCGACTAGCGGGAGGCAAACAGATACGCAGTATTTT. Translating gives CASSISTSGRQTDTQYF.

V usage is TRBV7-6 and J usage is TRBJ2-3; a weak D match, TRBD2 (6 bases). CDR1 and CDR2 from the germline V gene are SGHVS and FNYEAQ. Trimming removed 2 bases from V and 1 base from J, with 10 bases in between. The CDR3 covers 15 residues. The CDR3 nucleotides are TGTGCCAGCAGCTTACGGGGCGGGGGCACAGATACGCAGTATTTT. Translation: CASSLRGGGTDTQYF.

This chain joins TRBV28 and TRBJ1-5; D perhaps matches TRBD1 (5 bases). Between the trimmed V and J ends, which lost 5 bases and 3 bases, there was a span of 14 bases. Germline V gene data show CDR1 as MDHEN and CDR2 as SYDVKM. CDR3 size: 15 residues. For the CDR3, the DNA is TGTGCCAGCAGTCGTAACCAGGGATACAATCAGCCCCAGCATTTT. Translation gives CASSRNQGYNQPQHF.

Comments on this clone: Additional DNA sequences in this sample encode the identical CDR3. CDR3 sequence: CASSRGGWEPQHF. The CDR3, as DNA: TGTGCCAGCTCTAGGGGGGGTTGGGAGCCCCAGCATTTT. The chain recombines TRBV27 with TRBJ1-5; D may be TRBD1 (6 bases). This CDR3 contains 13 residues. V lost 8 bases and J 8 bases, leaving 16 bases between the germline ends. CDR1 and CDR2 (germline): MNHEY, SMNVEV (reference sequence).

The rearrangement links TRBV6-6 to TRBJ2-2; 10 nucleotides agree with TRBD2. This CDR3 has 14 amino acids. Germline V gene lookup returns CDR1 MNHNY and CDR2 SVGAGI (reference sequence). Losses at the gene ends were 8 bases for V and 3 bases for J; bases not matched to a gene: 3. CDR3 coding DNA: TGTGCCAGCGGAACTAGCGGGGACACCGGGGAGCTGTTTTTT. This codes for CASGTSGDTGELFF.

The chain couples TRBV6-2 or TRBV6-3 to TRBJ2-7; no reliable D call. From germline, CDR1 is MNHEY and CDR2 SVGEGT. The CDR3 is made up of 11 amino acids. V lost 5 bases to trimming and J lost 3 bases, with 5 bases between them. The CDR3 reads CASSPLYEQYF. The CDR3 DNA reads as TGTGCCAGCAGTCCACTCTACGAGCAGTACTTC.

The chain combines TRBV12-5 with TRBJ2-4; D may be TRBD1 (6 bases). CDR1 and CDR2 from the germline V gene are LGHNT and FRNRAP. V was shortened by 6 bases and J by 11 bases, with 14 bases between the two germline ends. There are 12 residues in the CDR3. CDR3 protein: CASGLGQFVQYF. The CDR3 nucleotides read TGTGCTAGTGGACTCGGACAGTTCGTTCAGTACTTC.

A note on this clone: This may be a read error: a much more frequent sequence differs by one nucleotide. Different DNA sequences within this sample yield the same CDR3. Here the CDR3 DNA reads TGTGCCAGCAGGCCTGACAGCTCCTACGAGCAGTACTTC. Its translation: CASRPDSSYEQYF. The J gene is TRBJ2-7, the V gene TRBV28; possibly TRBD1 for D (5 bases). This CDR3 is 13 amino acids long. V lost 6 bases, J lost 0 bases, and 9 bases lay in between. Germline V gives CDR1 MDHEN, CDR2 SYDVKM.

The V and J genes are TRBV9 and TRBJ2-3, with no clear D. V was shortened by 1 base and J by 5 bases, with 14 bases between the two germline ends. Germline-derived CDR1 and CDR2 are SGDLS and YYNGEE. This CDR3 contains 15 residues. CDR3 nucleotide sequence: TGTGCCAGCAGCGTATCAGGCTGGGTAAGAGATACGCAGTATTTT. Protein product: CASSVSGWVRDTQYF.

V and J are TRBV7-8 and TRBJ2-3; unclear D gene. CDR3 length: 14 residues. CDR1 and CDR2 (germline): SGHVS, FQNEAQ. The ends were cut back, 5 bases at V and 5 bases at J, with 14 bases in the middle. The CDR3 sequence: CASSLLGFKDTQYF. In DNA, the CDR3 is TGTGCCAGCAGCCTTCTAGGATTTAAAGATACGCAGTATTTT.

V and J are TRBV11-2 and TRBJ1-1, with TRBD1 as a possible D gene (5 bases). This CDR3 contains 16 residues. V was shortened by 2 bases and J by 1 base, with 14 bases between the two germline ends. Germline values: CDR1 SGHAT, CDR2 FQNNGV. In DNA form, the CDR3 reads TGTGCCAGCAGCTTATCTCCAGGGTATGGGAACACTGAAGCTTTCTTT. The encoded protein is CASSLSPGYGNTEAFF.

This rearrangement joins TRBV7-9 to TRBJ2-2; 9 bases agree with TRBD2. This CDR3 has 18 residues. Germline-derived CDR1 and CDR2 are SEHNR and FQNEAQ (reference sequence). The trim removed 4 bases at V and 6 bases at J, leaving 15 bases unmatched. The CDR3 sequence is CASSSFNVGLATAGELFF. The CDR3, as DNA: TGTGCCAGCAGCTCCTTTAACGTTGGACTAGCGACGGCCGGGGAGCTGTTTTTT.

This sequence joins TRBV13 and TRBJ1-3; 9 nucleotides match TRBD1. In germline, CDR1 is PRHDT, CDR2 FYEKMQ (reference sequence). The junction had 7 bases not matched to a gene; V was cut back by 4 bases and J by 6 bases. The CDR3 consists of 15 residues. CDR3 in DNA: TGTGCCAGCAGCTCGGGACAGGGTAAAGTAAACACCATATATTTT. As protein: CASSSGQGKVNTIYF.